This T cell receptor beta chain was captured by sequencing in a study of CD8 T cells in ankylosing spondylitis. Quantitative 5'-RACE with molecular barcodes generated TCR beta libraries. TCRdb processed the 5' RACE reads anew with MiXCR; each CDR3 protein has one entry. The sample yields 700,000 to 850,000 distinct CDR3 sequences, approximately 10% seen once. V dropped 2 bases and J dropped 3; count of bases not matched to a gene: 9. This CDR3 spans 17 amino acids. Germline V gene data show CDR1 as SGHRS and CDR2 as YFSETQ. This clonotype showed up just a few times. Its antigen is unidentified. Study-wide results and caveats: Within ankylosing spondylitis blood, a TCR beta motif made up of roughly eight highly homologous variants appeared to be characteristic. Significant enrichment of disease-linked clones was reportedly seen in matched ankylosing spondylitis synovial fluid.

Material for sequencing was blood, either unsorted or a sorted T cell fraction (not recorded which). The clonotype was recovered from a male donor with ankylosing spondylitis. The V and J genes are TRBV5-1 and TRBJ2-1, with TRBD1 identical over 9 bases. In nucleotides, the CDR3 is TGCGCCAGCAGCTTTGGCCCGGGACAGGGTATCTACAATGAGCAGTTCTTC. Its protein is CASSFGPGQGIYNEQFF.